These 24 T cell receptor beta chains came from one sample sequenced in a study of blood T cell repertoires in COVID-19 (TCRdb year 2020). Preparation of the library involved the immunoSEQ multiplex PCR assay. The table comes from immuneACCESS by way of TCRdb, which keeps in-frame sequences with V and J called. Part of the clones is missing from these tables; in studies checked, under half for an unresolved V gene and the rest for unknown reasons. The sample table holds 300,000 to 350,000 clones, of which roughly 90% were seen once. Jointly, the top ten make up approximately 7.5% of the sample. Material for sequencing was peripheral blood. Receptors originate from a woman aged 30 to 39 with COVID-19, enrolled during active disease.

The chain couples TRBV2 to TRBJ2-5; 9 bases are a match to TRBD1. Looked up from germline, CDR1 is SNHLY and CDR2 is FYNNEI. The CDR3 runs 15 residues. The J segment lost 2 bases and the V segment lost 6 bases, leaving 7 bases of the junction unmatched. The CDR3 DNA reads TGTGCCAGCAGGGCCGACAGGGGGGAACAAGAGACCCAGTACTTC. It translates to CASRADRGEQETQYF. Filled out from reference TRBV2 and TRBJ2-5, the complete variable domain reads EPEVTQTPSHQVTQMGQEVILRCVPISNHLYFYWYRQILGQKVEFLVSFYNNEISEKSEIFDDQFSVERPDGSNFTLKIRSTKLEDSAMYFCASRADRGEQETQYFGPGTRLLVL.

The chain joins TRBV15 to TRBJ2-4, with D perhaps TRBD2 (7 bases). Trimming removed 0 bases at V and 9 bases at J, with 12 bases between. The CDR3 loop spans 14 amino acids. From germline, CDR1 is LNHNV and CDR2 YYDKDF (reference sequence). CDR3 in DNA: TGTGCCACCAGCAGAGATTTGGGGGGGGCCATTCAGTACTTC. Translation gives CATSRDLGGAIQYF. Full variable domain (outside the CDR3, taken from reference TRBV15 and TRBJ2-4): DAMVIQNPRYQVTQFGKPVTLSCSQTLNHNVMYWYQQKSSQAPKLLFHYYDKDFNNEADTPDNFQSRRPNTSFCFLDIRSPGLGDTAMYLCATSRDLGGAIQYFGAGTRLSVL.

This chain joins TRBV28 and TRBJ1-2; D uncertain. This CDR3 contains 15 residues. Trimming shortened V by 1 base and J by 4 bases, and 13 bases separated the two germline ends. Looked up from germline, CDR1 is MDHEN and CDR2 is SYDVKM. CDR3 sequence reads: CASSLSGNLPYGYTF. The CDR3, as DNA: TGTGCCAGCAGTTTATCGGGTAACCTACCCTATGGCTACACCTTC.

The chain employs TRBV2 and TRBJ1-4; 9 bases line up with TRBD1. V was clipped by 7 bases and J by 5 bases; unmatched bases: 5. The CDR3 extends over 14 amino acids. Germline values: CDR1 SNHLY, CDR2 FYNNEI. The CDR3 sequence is CASIPDRGNEKLFF. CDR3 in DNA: TGTGCCAGCATTCCCGACAGGGGGAATGAAAAACTGTTTTTT.

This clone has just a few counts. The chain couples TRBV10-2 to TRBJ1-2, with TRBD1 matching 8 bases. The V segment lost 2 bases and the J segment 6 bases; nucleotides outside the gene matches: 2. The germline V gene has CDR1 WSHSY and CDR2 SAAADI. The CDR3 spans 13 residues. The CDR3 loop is CASSEDRGHGYTF. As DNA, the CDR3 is TGCGCCAGCAGTGAGGACAGGGGCCATGGCTACACCTTC.

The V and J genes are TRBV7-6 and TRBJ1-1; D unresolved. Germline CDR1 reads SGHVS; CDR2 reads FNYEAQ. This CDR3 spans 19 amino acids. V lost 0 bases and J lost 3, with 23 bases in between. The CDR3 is CASSLAWQASPVPDTEAFF. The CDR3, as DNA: TGTGCCAGCAGCTTAGCGTGGCAGGCAAGCCCAGTCCCGGACACTGAAGCTTTCTTT.

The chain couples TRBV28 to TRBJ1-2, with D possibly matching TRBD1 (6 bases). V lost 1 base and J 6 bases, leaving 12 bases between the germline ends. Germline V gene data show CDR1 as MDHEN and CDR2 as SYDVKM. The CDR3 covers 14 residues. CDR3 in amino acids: CASSLFRPGDGYTF. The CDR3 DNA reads TGTGCCAGCAGTTTATTTAGGCCAGGGGATGGCTACACCTTC.

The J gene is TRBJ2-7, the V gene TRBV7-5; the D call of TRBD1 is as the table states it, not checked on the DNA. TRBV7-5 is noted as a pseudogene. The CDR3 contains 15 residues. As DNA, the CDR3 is TGTGCCAGAAGCGAATGGACAGTTCGACCCTACGAGCAGTACTTC. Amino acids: CARSEWTVRPYEQYF.

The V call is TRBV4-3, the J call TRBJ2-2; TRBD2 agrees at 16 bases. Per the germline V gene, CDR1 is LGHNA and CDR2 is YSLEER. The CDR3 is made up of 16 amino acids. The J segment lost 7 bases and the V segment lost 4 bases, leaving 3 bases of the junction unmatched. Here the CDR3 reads CASSRGLAGGVGELFF. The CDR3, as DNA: TGCGCCAGCAGCCGGGGACTAGCGGGAGGGGTCGGGGAGCTGTTTTTT.

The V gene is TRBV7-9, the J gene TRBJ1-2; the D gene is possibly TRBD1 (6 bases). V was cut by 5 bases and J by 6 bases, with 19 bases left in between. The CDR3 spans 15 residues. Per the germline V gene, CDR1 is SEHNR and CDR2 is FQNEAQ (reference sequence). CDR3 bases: TGTGCCAGCAGCCCGCCGGGGGGGCTAGAACATGGCTACACCTTC. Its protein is CASSPPGGLEHGYTF.

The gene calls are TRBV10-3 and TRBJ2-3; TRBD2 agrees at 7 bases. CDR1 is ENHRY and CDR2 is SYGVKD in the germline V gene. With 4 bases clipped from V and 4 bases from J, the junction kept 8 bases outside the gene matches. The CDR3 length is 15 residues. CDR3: CAISVSAGVADTQYF. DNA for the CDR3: TGTGCCATCAGTGTCTCGGCGGGAGTGGCAGATACGCAGTATTTT.

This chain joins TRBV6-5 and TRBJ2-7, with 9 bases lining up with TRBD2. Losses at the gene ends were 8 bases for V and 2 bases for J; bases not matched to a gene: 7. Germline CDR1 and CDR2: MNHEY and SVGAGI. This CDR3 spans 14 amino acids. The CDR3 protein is CASSWREGPYEQYF. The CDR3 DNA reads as TGTGCCAGCTCATGGCGGGAGGGCCCCTACGAGCAGTACTTC.

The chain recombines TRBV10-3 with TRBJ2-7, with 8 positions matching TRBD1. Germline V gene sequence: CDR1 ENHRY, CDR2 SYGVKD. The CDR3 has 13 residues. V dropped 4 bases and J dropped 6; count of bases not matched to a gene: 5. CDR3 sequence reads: CAISVAGGVEQYF. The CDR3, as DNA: TGTGCCATCAGTGTCGCAGGGGGCGTCGAGCAGTACTTC.

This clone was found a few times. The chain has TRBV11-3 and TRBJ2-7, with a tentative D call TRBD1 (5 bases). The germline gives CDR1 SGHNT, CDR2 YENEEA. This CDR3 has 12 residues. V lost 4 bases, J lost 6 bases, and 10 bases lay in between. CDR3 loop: CASSSQGSEQYF. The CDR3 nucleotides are TGTGCCAGCAGCTCGCAGGGATCCGAGCAGTACTTC. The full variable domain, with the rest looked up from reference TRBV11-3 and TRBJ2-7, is EAGVVQSPRYKIIEKKQPVAFWCNPISGHNTLYWYLQNLGQGPELLIRYENEEAVDDSQLPKDRFSAERLKGVDSTLKIQPAELGDSAVYLCASSSQGSEQYFGPGTRLTVT.

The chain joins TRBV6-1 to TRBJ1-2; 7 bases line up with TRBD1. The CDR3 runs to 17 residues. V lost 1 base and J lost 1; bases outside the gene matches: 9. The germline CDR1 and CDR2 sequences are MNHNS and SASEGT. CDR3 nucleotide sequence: TGTGCCAGCAGTGAAGATTTAGGGGGCACCGGTAACTATGGCTACACCTTC. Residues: CASSEDLGGTGNYGYTF.

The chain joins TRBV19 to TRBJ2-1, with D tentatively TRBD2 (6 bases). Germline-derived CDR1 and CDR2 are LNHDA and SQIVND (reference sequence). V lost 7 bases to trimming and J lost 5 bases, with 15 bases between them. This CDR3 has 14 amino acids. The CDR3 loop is CASKWEVLHNEQFF. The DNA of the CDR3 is TGTGCCAGTAAGTGGGAGGTGCTCCACAATGAGCAGTTCTTC.

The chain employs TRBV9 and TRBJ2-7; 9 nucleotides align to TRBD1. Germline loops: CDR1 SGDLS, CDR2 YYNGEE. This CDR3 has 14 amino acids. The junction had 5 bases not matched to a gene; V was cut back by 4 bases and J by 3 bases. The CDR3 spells CASSPGQGGYEQYF. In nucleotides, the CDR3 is TGTGCCAGCAGCCCGGGACAGGGAGGCTACGAGCAGTACTTC.

In DNA form, the CDR3 reads TGTGCCAGCAGCACAGACAGTTACACAGATACGCAGTATTTT. Amino acids: CASSTDSYTDTQYF. This chain links TRBV5-5 with TRBJ2-3; perhaps TRBD1 as D (5 bases). Per the germline V gene, CDR1 is SGHKS and CDR2 is YYEKEE (reference sequence). V shed 4 bases and J shed 2 bases, with 11 bases lying between them. There are 14 residues in the CDR3.

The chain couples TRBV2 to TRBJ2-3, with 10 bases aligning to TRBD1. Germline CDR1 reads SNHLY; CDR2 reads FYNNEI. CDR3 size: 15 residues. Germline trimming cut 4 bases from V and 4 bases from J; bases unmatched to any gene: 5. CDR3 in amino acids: CASSGQGASSDTQYF. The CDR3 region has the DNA TGTGCCAGCAGTGGACAGGGGGCGTCCTCAGATACGCAGTATTTT.

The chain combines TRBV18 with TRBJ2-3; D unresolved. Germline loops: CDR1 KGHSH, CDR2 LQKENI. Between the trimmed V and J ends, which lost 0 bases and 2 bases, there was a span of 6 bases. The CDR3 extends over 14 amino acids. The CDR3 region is CASSPPTVTDTQYF. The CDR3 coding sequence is TGTGCCAGCTCACCACCTACGGTCACAGATACGCAGTATTTT.

The CDR3 DNA reads TGTGCCTGGAGTGTGGATTGGGCAGGGCGAGTCTCTGAAGCTTTCTTT. This gives the protein CAWSVDWAGRVSEAFF. The rearrangement joins TRBV30 to TRBJ1-1; D might be TRBD1 (5 bases). The CDR3 sequence is 16 residues long. The germline CDR1 and CDR2 sequences are GTSNPN and SVGIG (reference sequence). The V end was cut by 0 bases, the J end by 6 bases, with 20 bases between.

This chain's CDR3 is CAISESTGDEKLFF. CDR3 sequence (DNA): TGTGCCATCAGTGAGTCGACAGGGGATGAAAAACTGTTTTTT. The rearrangement joins TRBV10-3 to TRBJ1-4; 8 nucleotides match TRBD1. Germline V gene lookup returns CDR1 ENHRY and CDR2 SYGVKD. The V and J ends lost 0 bases and 6 bases, in that order; junction bases with no gene match: 0. This CDR3 region has 14 residues.

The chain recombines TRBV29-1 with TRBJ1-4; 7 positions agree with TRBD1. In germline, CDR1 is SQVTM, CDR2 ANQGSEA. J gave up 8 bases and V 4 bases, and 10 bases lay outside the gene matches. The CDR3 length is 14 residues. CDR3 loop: CSVGRQGSGEKLFF. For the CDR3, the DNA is TGCAGCGTTGGGAGACAGGGTTCGGGAGAAAAACTGTTTTTT.

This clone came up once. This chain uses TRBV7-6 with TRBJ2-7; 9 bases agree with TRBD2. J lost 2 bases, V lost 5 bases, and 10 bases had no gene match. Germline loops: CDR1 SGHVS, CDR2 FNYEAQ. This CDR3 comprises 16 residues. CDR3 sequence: CASSPGRREGTYEQYF. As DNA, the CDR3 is TGTGCCAGCAGCCCCGGGCGGCGGGAGGGAACCTACGAGCAGTACTTC.